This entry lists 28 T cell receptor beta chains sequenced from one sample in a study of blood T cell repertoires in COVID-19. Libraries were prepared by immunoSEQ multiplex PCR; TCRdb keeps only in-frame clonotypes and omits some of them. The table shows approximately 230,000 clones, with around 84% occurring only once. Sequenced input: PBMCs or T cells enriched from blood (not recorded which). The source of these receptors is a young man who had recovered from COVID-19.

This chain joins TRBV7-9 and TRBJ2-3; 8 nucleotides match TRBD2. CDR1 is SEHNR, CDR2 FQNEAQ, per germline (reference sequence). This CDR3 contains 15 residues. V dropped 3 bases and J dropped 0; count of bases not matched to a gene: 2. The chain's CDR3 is CASSFLAGSTDTQYF. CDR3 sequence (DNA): TGTGCCAGCAGCTTCCTAGCGGGTAGCACAGATACGCAGTATTTT.

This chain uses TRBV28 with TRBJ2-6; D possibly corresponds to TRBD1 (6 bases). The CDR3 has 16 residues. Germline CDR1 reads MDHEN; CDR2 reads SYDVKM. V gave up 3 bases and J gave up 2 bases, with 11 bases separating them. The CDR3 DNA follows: TGTGCCAGCAGTTTGCCAGGGGTAACTGGGGCCAACGTCCTGACTTTC. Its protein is CASSLPGVTGANVLTF. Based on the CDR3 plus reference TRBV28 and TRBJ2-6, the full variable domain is DVKVTQSSRYLVKRTGEKVFLECVQDMDHENMFWYRQDPGLGLRLIYFSYDVKMKEKGDIPEGYSVSREKKERFSLILESASTNQTSMYLCASSLPGVTGANVLTFGAGSRLTVL.

CDR3 nucleotide sequence: TGTGCCAGCAGCTATGACAGGGCGAGTCTCGAGCAGTACTTC. Residues: CASSYDRASLEQYF. The gene calls are TRBV11-2 and TRBJ2-7, with 7 bases identical to TRBD1. With V trimmed by 4 bases and J by 6 bases, 9 bases remained unmatched. CDR3 size: 14 residues. The germline V gene encodes CDR1 SGHAT and CDR2 FQNNGV.

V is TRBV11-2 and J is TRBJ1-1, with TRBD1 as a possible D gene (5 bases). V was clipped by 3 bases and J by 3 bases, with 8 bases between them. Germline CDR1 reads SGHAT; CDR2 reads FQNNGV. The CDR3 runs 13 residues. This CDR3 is CASSFKGDTEAFF. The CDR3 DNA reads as TGTGCCAGCAGCTTTAAAGGGGACACTGAAGCTTTCTTT.

The DNA for the CDR3 is TGTGCCACCAGCAGGACAGGGTCGGCGCAAGATACGCAGTATTTT. This codes for CATSRTGSAQDTQYF. This chain connects TRBV15 to TRBJ2-3, with TRBD1 matching over 7 bases. J was trimmed by 5 bases and V by 3 bases; bases with no gene match: 8. The CDR3 is 15 amino acids. Germline CDR1 reads LNHNV; CDR2 reads YYDKDF (reference sequence).

CDR3 sequence reads: CATSSLAGGSTDTQYF. Here the CDR3 DNA reads TGTGCCACCAGCAGTTTAGCGGGGGGGAGCACAGATACGCAGTATTTT. The gene calls are TRBV15 and TRBJ2-3; 11 positions match TRBD2. The CDR3 runs 16 residues. Germline CDR1 is LNHNV and CDR2 is YYDKDF (reference sequence). Trimming cost V 3 bases and J 0 bases; bases outside gene matches: 2.

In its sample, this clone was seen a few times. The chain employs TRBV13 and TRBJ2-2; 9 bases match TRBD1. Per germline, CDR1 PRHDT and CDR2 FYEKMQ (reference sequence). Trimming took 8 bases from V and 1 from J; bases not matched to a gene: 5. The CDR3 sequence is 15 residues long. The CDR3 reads CASVNRGLNTGELFF. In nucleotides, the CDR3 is TGTGCCAGCGTAAACAGGGGGCTGAACACCGGGGAGCTGTTTTTT.

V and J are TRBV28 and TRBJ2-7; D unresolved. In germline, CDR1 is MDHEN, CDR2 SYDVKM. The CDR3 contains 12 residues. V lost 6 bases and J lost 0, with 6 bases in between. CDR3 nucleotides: TGTGCCAGCAGGGGCAGCTCCTACGAGCAGTACTTC. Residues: CASRGSSYEQYF.

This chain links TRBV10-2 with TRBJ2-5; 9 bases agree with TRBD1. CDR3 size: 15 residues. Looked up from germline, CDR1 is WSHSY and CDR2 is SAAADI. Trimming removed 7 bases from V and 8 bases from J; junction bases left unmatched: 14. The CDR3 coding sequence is TGCGCCAGCACCCGGACAGGGGAGGGTCCAGGTACCCAGTACTTC. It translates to CASTRTGEGPGTQYF.

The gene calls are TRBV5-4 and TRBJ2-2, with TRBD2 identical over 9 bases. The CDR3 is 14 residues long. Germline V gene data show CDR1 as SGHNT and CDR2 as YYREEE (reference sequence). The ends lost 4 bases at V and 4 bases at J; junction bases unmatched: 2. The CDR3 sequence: CASSGGGATGELFF. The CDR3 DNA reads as TGTGCCAGCAGCGGCGGGGGGGCCACCGGGGAGCTGTTTTTT.

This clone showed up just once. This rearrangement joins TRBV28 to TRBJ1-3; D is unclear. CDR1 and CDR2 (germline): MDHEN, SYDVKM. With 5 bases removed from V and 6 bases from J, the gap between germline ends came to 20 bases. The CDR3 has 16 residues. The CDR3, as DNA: TGTGCCAGCAGTGCCCCCCCAGAGCACAGTGTAAACACCATATATTTT. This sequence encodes CASSAPPEHSVNTIYF.

In nucleotides, the CDR3 is TGTGCCAGCAGTTTATTAAGCGGGAGTGGCTCCGGGGAGCTGTTTTTT. It specifies CASSLLSGSGSGELFF. This chain uses TRBV28 with TRBJ2-2; 8 bases are a match to TRBD2. The germline CDR1 and CDR2 sequences are MDHEN and SYDVKM. The V gene end was trimmed by 1 base and the J gene end by 6 bases; junction bases not matched to a gene: 7. The CDR3 is made up of 16 amino acids.

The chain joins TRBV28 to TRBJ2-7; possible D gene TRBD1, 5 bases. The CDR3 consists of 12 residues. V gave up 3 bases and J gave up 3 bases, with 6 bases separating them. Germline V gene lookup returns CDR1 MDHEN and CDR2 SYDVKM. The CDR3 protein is CASSLTDYEQYF. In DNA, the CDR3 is TGTGCCAGCAGTTTGACAGACTACGAGCAGTACTTC.

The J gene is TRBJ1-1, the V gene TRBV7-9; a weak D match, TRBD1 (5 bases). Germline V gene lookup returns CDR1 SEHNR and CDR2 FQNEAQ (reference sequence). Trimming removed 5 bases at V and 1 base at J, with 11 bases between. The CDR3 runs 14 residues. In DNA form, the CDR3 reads TGTGCCAGCAGCCCAATTACAGGGAACACTGAAGCTTTCTTT. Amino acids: CASSPITGNTEAFF.

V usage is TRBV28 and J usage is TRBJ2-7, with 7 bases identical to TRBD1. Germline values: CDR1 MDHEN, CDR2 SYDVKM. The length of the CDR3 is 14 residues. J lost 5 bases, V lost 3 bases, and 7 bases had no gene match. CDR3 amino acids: CASSFRDSAHEQYF. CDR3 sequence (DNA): TGTGCCAGCAGTTTCCGGGACAGCGCTCACGAGCAGTACTTC.

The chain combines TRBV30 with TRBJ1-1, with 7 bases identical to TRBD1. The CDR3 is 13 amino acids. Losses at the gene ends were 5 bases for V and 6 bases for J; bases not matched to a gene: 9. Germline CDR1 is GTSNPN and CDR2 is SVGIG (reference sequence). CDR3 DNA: TGTGCCTGGTGCCGACAGGGAAACGCTGAAGCTTTCTTT. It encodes CAWCRQGNAEAFF. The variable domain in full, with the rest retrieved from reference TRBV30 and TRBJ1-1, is SQTIHQWPATLVQPVGSPLSLECTVEGTSNPNLYWYRQAAGRGLQLLFYSVGIGQISSEVPQNLSASRPQDRQFILSSKKLLLSDSGFYLCAWCRQGNAEAFFGQGTRLTVV.

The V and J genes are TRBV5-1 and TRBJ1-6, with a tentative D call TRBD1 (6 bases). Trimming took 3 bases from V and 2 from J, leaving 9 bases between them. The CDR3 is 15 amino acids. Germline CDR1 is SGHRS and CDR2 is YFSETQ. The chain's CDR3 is CASSSGTTYNSPLHF. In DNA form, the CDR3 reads TGCGCCAGCAGCTCCGGGACAACCTATAATTCACCCCTCCACTTT.

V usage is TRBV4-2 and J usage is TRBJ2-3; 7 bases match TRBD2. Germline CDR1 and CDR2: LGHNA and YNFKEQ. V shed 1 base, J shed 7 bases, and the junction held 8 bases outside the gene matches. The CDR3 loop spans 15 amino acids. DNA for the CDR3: TGTGCCAGCAGCCAAGTGTGGGAGGGCCGAAATACGCAGTATTTT. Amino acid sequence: CASSQVWEGRNTQYF.

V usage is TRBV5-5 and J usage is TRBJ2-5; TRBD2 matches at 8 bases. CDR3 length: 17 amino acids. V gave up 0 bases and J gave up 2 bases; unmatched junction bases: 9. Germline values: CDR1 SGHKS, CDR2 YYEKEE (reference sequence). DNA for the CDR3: TGTGCCAGCAGCTTGGCCGGGGCGGGGGGCATACAAGAGACCCAGTACTTC. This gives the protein CASSLAGAGGIQETQYF.

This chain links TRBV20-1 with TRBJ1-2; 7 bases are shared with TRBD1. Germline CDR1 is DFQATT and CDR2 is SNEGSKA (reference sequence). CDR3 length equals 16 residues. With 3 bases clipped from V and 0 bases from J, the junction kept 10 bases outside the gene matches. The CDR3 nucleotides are TGCAGTGCTAGTAGGGGGCTGTTGGACCCTAACTATGGCTACACCTTC. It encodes CSASRGLLDPNYGYTF.

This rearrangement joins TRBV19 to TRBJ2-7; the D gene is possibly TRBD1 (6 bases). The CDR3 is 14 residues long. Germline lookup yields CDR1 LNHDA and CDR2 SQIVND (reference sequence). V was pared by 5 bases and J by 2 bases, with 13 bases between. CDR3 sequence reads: CASSQDSAAYEQYF. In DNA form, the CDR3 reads TGTGCCAGTAGTCAGGACAGTGCCGCCTACGAGCAGTACTTC.

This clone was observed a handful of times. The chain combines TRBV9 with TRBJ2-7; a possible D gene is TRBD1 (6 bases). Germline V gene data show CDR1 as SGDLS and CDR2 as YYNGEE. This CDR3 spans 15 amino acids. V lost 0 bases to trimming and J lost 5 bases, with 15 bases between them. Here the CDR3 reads CASSVGRQAADEQYF. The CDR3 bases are TGTGCCAGCAGCGTAGGGCGACAGGCCGCGGACGAGCAGTACTTC.

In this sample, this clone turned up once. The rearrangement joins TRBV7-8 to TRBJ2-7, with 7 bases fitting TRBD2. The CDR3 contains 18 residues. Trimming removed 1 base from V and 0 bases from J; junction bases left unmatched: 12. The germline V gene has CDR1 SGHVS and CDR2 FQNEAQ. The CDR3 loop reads CASSLVSGGRRSSYEQYF. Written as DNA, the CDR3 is TGTGCCAGCAGCTTAGTATCGGGAGGACGCCGATCCTCCTACGAGCAGTACTTC.

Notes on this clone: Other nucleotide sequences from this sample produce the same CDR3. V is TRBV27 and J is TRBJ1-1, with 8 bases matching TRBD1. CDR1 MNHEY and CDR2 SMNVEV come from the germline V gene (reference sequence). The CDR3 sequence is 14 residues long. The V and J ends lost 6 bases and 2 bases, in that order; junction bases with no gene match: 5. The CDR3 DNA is TGTGCCAGCAGCTTTGGACAGGGAAACACTGAAGCTTTCTTT. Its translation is CASSFGQGNTEAFF.

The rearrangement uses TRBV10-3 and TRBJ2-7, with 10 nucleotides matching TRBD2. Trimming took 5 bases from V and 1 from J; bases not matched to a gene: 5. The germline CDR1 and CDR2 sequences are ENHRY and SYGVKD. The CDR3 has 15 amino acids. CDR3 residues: CAISFGLAASYEQYF. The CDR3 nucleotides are TGTGCCATCAGTTTCGGACTAGCGGCTTCCTACGAGCAGTACTTC.

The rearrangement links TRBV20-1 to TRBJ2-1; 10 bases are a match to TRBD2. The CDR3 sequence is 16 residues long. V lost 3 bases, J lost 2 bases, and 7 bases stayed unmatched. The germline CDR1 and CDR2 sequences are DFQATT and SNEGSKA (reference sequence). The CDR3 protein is CSASSLTSGTYNEQFF. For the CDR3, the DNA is TGCAGTGCTAGTTCTCTTACTAGCGGGACCTACAATGAGCAGTTCTTC.

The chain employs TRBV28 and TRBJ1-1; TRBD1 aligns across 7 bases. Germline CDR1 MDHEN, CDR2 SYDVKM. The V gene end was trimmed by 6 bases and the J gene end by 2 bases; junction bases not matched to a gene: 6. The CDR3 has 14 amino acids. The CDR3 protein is CASSSQGGNTEAFF. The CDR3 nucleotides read TGTGCCAGCAGCTCCCAGGGGGGTAACACTGAAGCTTTCTTT.

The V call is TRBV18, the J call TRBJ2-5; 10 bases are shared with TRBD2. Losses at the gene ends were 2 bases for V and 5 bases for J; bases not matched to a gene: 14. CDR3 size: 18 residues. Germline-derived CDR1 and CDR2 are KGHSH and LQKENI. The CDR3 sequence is CASSPTSASGSYGETQYF. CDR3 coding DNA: TGTGCCAGCTCACCAACTTCGGCTAGCGGGAGTTATGGGGAGACCCAGTACTTC. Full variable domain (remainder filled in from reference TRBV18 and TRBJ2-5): NAGVMQNPRHLVRRRGQEARLRCSPMKGHSHVYWYRQLPEEGLKFMVYLQKENIIDESGMPKERFSAEFPKEGPSILRIQQVVRGDSAAYFCASSPTSASGSYGETQYFGPGTRLLVL.